The 24 T cell receptor beta chains presented below share a single source sample, sequenced in a study of T cells in Graves' hyperthyroidism and ophthalmopathy. The source material, RNA transcripts, was used to amplify TCR beta CDR3 regions. With the HTBI primer set, the TCR CDR3 went through a first round of RT-PCR. MiXCR, run by TCRdb on the multiplex PCR reads, gives a single entry per CDR3 protein. In the table there are around 620,000 distinct CDR3 sequences, approximately 15% of which are singletons. The sequencing sample was made of blood. These receptors were collected from a woman aged 18-29 years with Graves' ophthalmopathy.

In this sample, this clonotype turned up many times. This chain links TRBV2 with TRBJ2-1; 9 bases map to TRBD2. From germline, CDR1 is SNHLY and CDR2 FYNNEI. The V segment lost 3 bases and the J segment 7 bases; nucleotides outside the gene matches: 10. The CDR3 has 16 amino acids. The CDR3 nucleotides are TGTGCCAGCAGTGATCCCCTCTTAGCGGGAGAGAATGAGCAGTTCTTC. Protein: CASSDPLLAGENEQFF.

This clonotype was seen ten or more times. This sequence joins TRBV7-2 and TRBJ2-1; 9 positions match TRBD1. CDR1 is SGHTA and CDR2 is FQGNSA in the germline V gene. With V trimmed by 5 bases and J by 0 bases, 5 bases remained unmatched. This CDR3 is 16 amino acids long. The DNA for the CDR3 is TGTGCCAGCAGCCAACAGGGGGCGTACTCCTACAATGAGCAGTTCTTC. As protein: CASSQQGAYSYNEQFF.

A note on this clonotype: It may be a read error: a sequence one base away is much more abundant. The V gene is TRBV27, the J gene TRBJ2-1, with D perhaps matching TRBD1 or TRBD2 (5 bases each). Germline V gene lookup returns CDR1 MNHEY and CDR2 SMNVEV (reference sequence). The CDR3 has 13 amino acids. The V gene lost 5 bases and the J gene lost 13 bases, with 18 bases spanning the gap. DNA of the CDR3: TGTGCCAGCAGTCCACTCGGGGACCGTGGACAGTTCTTC. This codes for CASSPLGDRGQFF.

In its sample, this clonotype was seen many times. V usage is TRBV7-9 and J usage is TRBJ2-7; the D gene is possibly TRBD1 (5 bases). Germline V lookup: CDR1 SEHNR, CDR2 FQNEAQ (reference sequence). V lost 5 bases, J lost 0 bases, and 14 bases lay in between. This CDR3 is 15 amino acids long. CDR3: CASSPRVGLSYEQYF. CDR3 bases: TGTGCCAGCAGCCCTCGCGTGGGGCTCTCCTACGAGCAGTACTTC.

This rearrangement joins TRBV13 to TRBJ2-7; either TRBD1 or TRBD2 may fit D (5 bases each). V shed 5 bases and J shed 3 bases, with 17 bases lying between them. Germline values: CDR1 PRHDT, CDR2 FYEKMQ (reference sequence). The CDR3 consists of 15 residues. CDR3 sequence: CASSKHGAPRYEQYF. The CDR3 DNA is TGTGCCAGCAGCAAGCACGGGGCACCCCGCTACGAGCAGTACTTC.

This clonotype was seen a handful of times. The chain recombines TRBV4-1 with TRBJ2-7, with 12 nucleotides matching TRBD2. V was pared by 1 base and J by 5 bases, with 9 bases of the junction left unmatched. Germline CDR1 reads MGHRA; CDR2 reads YSYEKL. This CDR3 region has 17 residues. The CDR3 protein is CASSQGLTSGSVNEQYF. CDR3 in DNA: TGCGCCAGCAGCCAAGGGTTGACTAGCGGGAGTGTCAACGAGCAGTACTTC.

A few counts support this clonotype. This rearrangement joins TRBV20-1 to TRBJ2-5, with 12 bases lining up with TRBD2. J lost 3 bases, V lost 3 bases, and 8 bases had no gene match. The CDR3 sequence is 16 residues long. Germline V gene lookup returns CDR1 DFQATT and CDR2 SNEGSKA (reference sequence). The CDR3 DNA reads as TGCAGTGCTAGGACTAGCGGGAGTCTCGGGGAAGAGACCCAGTACTTC. Encoded protein: CSARTSGSLGEETQYF.

The chain carries TRBV28 and TRBJ2-3, with 15 nucleotides matching TRBD2. The CDR3 has 18 amino acids. The trim removed 6 bases at V and 5 bases at J, leaving 12 bases unmatched. Germline CDR1 is MDHEN and CDR2 is SYDVKM. The CDR3: CASSGGGLAGGPEDTQYF. The CDR3, as DNA: TGTGCCAGCAGCGGGGGGGGACTAGCGGGAGGACCCGAAGATACGCAGTATTTT.

This chain uses TRBV6-2 or TRBV6-3 with TRBJ1-4; D not certain. The germline gives CDR1 MNHEY, CDR2 SVGEGT. This CDR3 comprises 14 residues. Trimming removed 6 bases at V and 0 bases at J, with 8 bases between. CDR3 nucleotide sequence: TGTGCCAGCAGGAAACCTGCAACTAATGAAAAACTGTTTTTT. As protein: CASRKPATNEKLFF.

In its sample, this clonotype was seen many times. V and J are TRBV7-8 and TRBJ2-5; 8 nucleotides agree with TRBD1. From germline, CDR1 is SGHVS and CDR2 FQNEAQ. This CDR3 is built from 16 residues. Losses at the gene ends were 5 bases for V and 4 bases for J; bases not matched to a gene: 12. In nucleotides, the CDR3 is TGTGCCAGCAGCCCCCGTCAGGGGGCGACGGTAGAGACCCAGTACTTC. Translated: CASSPRQGATVETQYF.

This clonotype was recorded a few times. The DNA of the CDR3 is TGCGCCAGCAGCCAAGCTACAGCGAGCGGGAGGTACGAGCAGTACTTC. This codes for CASSQATASGRYEQYF. The chain uses TRBV4-3 and TRBJ2-7, with 9 bases identical to TRBD2. Per the germline V gene, CDR1 is LGHNA and CDR2 is YSLEER. This CDR3 comprises 16 residues. J gave up 4 bases and V 1 base, and 8 bases lay outside the gene matches.

This clonotype showed up many times. V is TRBV11-2 and J is TRBJ2-1; D is perhaps TRBD2 (6 bases). V lost 1 base and J lost 0, with 7 bases in between. The CDR3 is 15 amino acids. The germline gives CDR1 SGHAT, CDR2 FQNNGV. The CDR3 region has the DNA TGTGCCAGCAGCTTAGGGACTAACTCCTACAATGAGCAGTTCTTC. This codes for CASSLGTNSYNEQFF.

This clonotype has at least ten counts. J is TRBJ2-7 and V is TRBV6-1; D may correspond to TRBD1 or TRBD2 (5 bases each). The CDR3 runs 14 residues. Germline lookup yields CDR1 MNHNS and CDR2 SASEGT. V was pared by 5 bases and J by 7 bases, with 18 bases between. The CDR3 here is CASSFFSGQGEQYF. CDR3 DNA: TGTGCCAGCAGTTTTTTTTCGGGGCAGGGTGAGCAGTACTTC.

This clonotype occurred many times. The chain links TRBV12-3 or TRBV12-4 to TRBJ2-7; D is uncertain. Trimming took 6 bases from V and 1 from J, leaving 13 bases between them. The CDR3 is made up of 14 amino acids. CDR3 DNA sequence: TGTGCCAGCAGCCTAACAGTGGCGTCCTACGAGCAGTACTTC. Its translation is CASSLTVASYEQYF.

This clonotype was recorded many times. J is TRBJ2-2 and V is TRBV7-2; 11 bases line up with TRBD1. Trimming at V came to 5 bases and at J to 6 bases, leaving 8 bases not matched to a gene. Germline-derived CDR1 and CDR2 are SGHTA and FQGNSA. The CDR3 loop spans 16 amino acids. CDR3 sequence reads: CASSPGGQGAAGELFF. As DNA, the CDR3 is TGTGCCAGCAGCCCCGGCGGACAGGGGGCAGCCGGGGAGCTGTTTTTT.

This clonotype was recorded at least ten times. The chain couples TRBV7-9 to TRBJ2-1; D gene ambiguous. Germline V gene lookup returns CDR1 SEHNR and CDR2 FQNEAQ (reference sequence). CDR3 length: 16 amino acids. Trimming cost V 1 base and J 0 bases, with 10 bases left between them. The CDR3 coding sequence is TGTGCCAGCAGCTTAGACCTGGCAAGCTCCTACAATGAGCAGTTCTTC. Translated, it gives CASSLDLASSYNEQFF. Drawing the rest from reference TRBV7-9 and TRBJ2-1, the complete variable domain is DTGVSQNPRHKITKRGQNVTFRCDPISEHNRLYWYRQTLGQGPEFLTYFQNEAQLEKSRLLSDRFSAERPKGSFSTLEIQRTEQGDSAMYLCASSLDLASSYNEQFFGPGTRLTVL.

The chain recombines TRBV4-3 with TRBJ1-2; 9 bases are a match to TRBD1. The CDR3 is made up of 15 amino acids. Germline-derived CDR1 and CDR2 are LGHNA and YSLEER. The V and J ends lost 3 bases and 10 bases, in that order; junction bases with no gene match: 12. The CDR3 here is CASSQPGQGSGDYTF. The DNA of the CDR3 is TGCGCCAGCAGCCAGCCTGGACAGGGGAGTGGTGACTACACCTTC.

J is TRBJ2-5 and V is TRBV6-1, with 8 nucleotides matching TRBD2. The trim removed 8 bases at V and 3 bases at J, leaving 5 bases unmatched. This CDR3 has 13 amino acids. Per germline, CDR1 MNHNS and CDR2 SASEGT. CDR3 nucleotide sequence: TGTGCCAGCGCAGCGGGAGTGGAAGAGACCCAGTACTTC. This sequence encodes CASAAGVEETQYF.

Ten or more counts support this clonotype. V usage is TRBV9 and J usage is TRBJ2-7; D not certain. This CDR3 is built from 15 residues. The germline gives CDR1 SGDLS, CDR2 YYNGEE. V lost 0 bases and J lost 0, with 10 bases in between. The CDR3 loop is CASSVGGTSSYEQYF. CDR3 bases: TGTGCCAGCAGCGTAGGAGGCACGAGCTCCTACGAGCAGTACTTC.

The rearrangement links TRBV19 to TRBJ2-1; perhaps TRBD2 as D (6 bases). Per germline, CDR1 LNHDA and CDR2 SQIVND (reference sequence). This CDR3 spans 18 amino acids. Trimming stripped 5 bases from V and 4 bases from J, with 24 bases between. This chain's CDR3 is CASSRRPRGASLYNEQFF. As DNA, the CDR3 is TGTGCCAGTAGTCGCAGACCGCGGGGAGCCTCGTTATACAATGAGCAGTTCTTC.

This clonotype was picked up a small number of times. The chain has TRBV7-2 and TRBJ2-2, with TRBD2 identical over 14 bases. This CDR3 is built from 17 residues. Germline CDR1 and CDR2: SGHTA and FQGNSA. Losses at the gene ends were 5 bases for V and 7 bases for J; bases not matched to a gene: 9. As DNA, the CDR3 is TGTGCCAGCAGCGCTCCGGGACTAGCGGGAGTGGGCGGGGAGCTGTTTTTT. It specifies CASSAPGLAGVGGELFF.

This clonotype occurred many times. This chain links TRBV30 with TRBJ1-5; a possible D gene is TRBD1 (5 bases). Germline V gene sequence: CDR1 GTSNPN, CDR2 SVGIG (reference sequence). CDR3 length: 14 residues. Trimming left V 1 base short and J 3 bases short, with 10 bases between. The CDR3 spells CAWSGGTANQPQHF. CDR3 bases: TGTGCCTGGAGTGGAGGGACCGCCAATCAGCCCCAGCATTTT.

This clonotype was detected a few times. J is TRBJ2-5 and V is TRBV19, with TRBD2 matching 7 bases. Germline-derived CDR1 and CDR2 are LNHDA and SQIVND (reference sequence). V shed 9 bases, J shed 2 bases, and the junction held 6 bases outside the gene matches. The CDR3 contains 13 residues. As DNA, the CDR3 is TGTGCCAGAAAACTAGCGATTCAAGAGACCCAGTACTTC. Protein sequence: CARKLAIQETQYF.

The CDR3 coding sequence is TGTGCCAGCAGTCCTACCTGGACTAGCGGGAGGGCCTCCGGGGAGCTGTTTTTT. This codes for CASSPTWTSGRASGELFF. The rearrangement links TRBV7-9 to TRBJ2-2; 15 bases are a match to TRBD2. With 6 bases clipped from V and 6 bases from J, the junction kept 11 bases outside the gene matches. Germline CDR1 and CDR2: SEHNR and FQNEAQ (reference sequence). The CDR3 sequence is 18 residues long. Full variable domain (missing parts from reference TRBV7-9 and TRBJ2-2): DTGVSQNPRHKITKRGQNVTFRCDPISEHNRLYWYRQTLGQGPEFLTYFQNEAQLEKSRLLSDRFSAERPKGSFSTLEIQRTEQGDSAMYLCASSPTWTSGRASGELFFGEGSRLTVL.